These 14 T cell receptor beta chains came from one sample sequenced in a study of T cells in Graves' hyperthyroidism and ophthalmopathy. Amplification targeted TCR beta CDR3 regions from RNA transcripts. HTBI primers were employed in a first-round RT-PCR of the TCR CDR3. Using its own MiXCR run on the multiplex PCR reads, TCRdb lists one record per CDR3 protein. The profile covers about 620,000 distinct CDR3 sequences, with about 16% appearing a single time and less than 4.5% taken by the ten largest. Specimen: blood. All receptors derive from a woman aged 25 to 39 with Graves' hyperthyroidism.

There are many counts of this clonotype. The rearrangement links TRBV10-1 to TRBJ1-1, with D possibly being TRBD1 (6 bases). The CDR3 has 15 residues. V was pared by 8 bases and J by 1 base, with 17 bases between. Germline V gives CDR1 WNHNN, CDR2 SYGVQD (reference sequence). The CDR3 DNA is TGCGCCAGCCCCTTACGATGGGGGCCGAACACTGAAGCTTTCTTT. Protein sequence: CASPLRWGPNTEAFF.

This clonotype appeared many times. The V call is TRBV2, the J call TRBJ2-7, with 9 bases fitting TRBD2. The V gene's germline CDR1 is SNHLY and CDR2 FYNNEI. The CDR3 extends over 15 amino acids. With V trimmed by 4 bases and J by 1 base, 5 bases remained unmatched. CDR3 sequence reads: CASSVLRGGSYEQYF. CDR3 in DNA: TGTGCCAGCAGTGTACTGCGGGGGGGATCCTACGAGCAGTACTTC.

This chain joins TRBV20-1 and TRBJ2-3, with 9 positions matching TRBD2. The CDR3 totals 15 residues. The junction had 5 bases not matched to a gene; V was cut back by 1 base and J by 3 bases. From germline, CDR1 is DFQATT and CDR2 SNEGSKA (reference sequence). DNA of the CDR3: TGCAGTGCTAGAGGCCCAGCGGGAGGAACAGATACGCAGTATTTT. This encodes CSARGPAGGTDTQYF.

The chain links TRBV5-5 to TRBJ1-4, with no clear D. V lost 3 bases, J lost 10 bases, and 19 bases lay in between. The germline V gene has CDR1 SGHKS and CDR2 YYEKEE (reference sequence). The CDR3 runs to 15 residues. DNA for the CDR3: TGTGCCAGCAGCTCCGGAAGGTCCAGGTCTGGAAAACTGTTTTTT. It codes for CASSSGRSRSGKLFF. The variable domain in full, completed from reference TRBV5-5 and TRBJ1-4, reads DAGVTQSPTHLIKTRGQQVTLRCSPISGHKSVSWYQQVLGQGPQFIFQYYEKEERGRGNFPDRFSARQFPNYSSELNVNALLLGDSALYLCASSSGRSRSGKLFFGSGTQLSVL.

This sequence joins TRBV12-3 or TRBV12-4 and TRBJ2-1, with 9 bases aligning to TRBD2. V gave up 6 bases and J gave up 8 bases; unmatched junction bases: 11. This CDR3 contains 15 residues. For the CDR3, the DNA is TGTGCCAGCAGGGAATCTCCGGGACTAGCCTATGAGCAGTTCTTC. It specifies CASRESPGLAYEQFF.

The gene calls are TRBV5-1 and TRBJ2-4; the D gene is possibly TRBD1 (7 bases). This CDR3 is 15 amino acids long. V shed 5 bases and J shed 7 bases, with 19 bases lying between them. Per the germline V gene, CDR1 is SGHRS and CDR2 is YFSETQ. CDR3 nucleotide sequence: TGCGCCAGCAGAGGGGGCGGGACACCGAGGAACATTCAGTACTTC. Its protein is CASRGGGTPRNIQYF.

The chain joins TRBV7-3 to TRBJ2-1; D might be TRBD2 (5 bases). Germline V gives CDR1 SGHTA, CDR2 FQGTGA. Trimming removed 2 bases from V and 4 bases from J, with 12 bases in between. The CDR3 has 15 amino acids. Here the CDR3 DNA reads TGTGCCAGCAGCTTATCTGACTATCTATACAATGAGCAGTTCTTC. The encoded protein is CASSLSDYLYNEQFF.

In this sample, this clonotype turned up a few times. A read error is possible here, since a much larger clone lies one base away. The V call is TRBV28, the J call TRBJ2-5; D might be TRBD1 or TRBD2, each matching 6 bases. The CDR3 is 13 amino acids. Deletions cut 4 bases from V and 9 bases from J, with 15 bases between. Germline V gene lookup returns CDR1 MDHEN and CDR2 SYDVKM. The DNA for the CDR3 is TGTGCCAGCAGTTGGGGGGCGGCAAAGGCCCAGTACTTC. It is translated as CASSWGAAKAQYF.

This clonotype was recorded many times. The chain employs TRBV20-1 and TRBJ2-3; 7 bases agree with TRBD2. Germline values: CDR1 DFQATT, CDR2 SNEGSKA (reference sequence). This CDR3 has 15 amino acids. V lost 4 bases to trimming and J lost 3 bases; unmatched junction nucleotides: 10. Here the CDR3 reads CSAMVRETGTDTQYF. In DNA, the CDR3 is TGCAGTGCTATGGTGCGGGAGACGGGGACAGATACGCAGTATTTT.

This chain links TRBV9 with TRBJ2-3; D possibly matches TRBD1 or TRBD2 (5 bases each). Germline V gene sequence: CDR1 SGDLS, CDR2 YYNGEE. The CDR3 length is 14 residues. Between the trimmed V and J ends, which lost 2 bases and 3 bases, there was a span of 10 bases. The CDR3 DNA is TGTGCCAGCAGCGTTTTCGGGGCAACAGATACGCAGTATTTT. Translating it yields CASSVFGATDTQYF.

The CDR3 loop is CAWTLTGSEAFF. The CDR3 DNA sequence: TGTGCCTGGACCCTCACAGGTTCTGAAGCTTTCTTT. The J gene is TRBJ1-1, the V gene TRBV30; TRBD1 might be the D (5 bases). The ends were cut back, 4 bases at V and 6 bases at J, with 12 bases in the middle. The CDR3 spans 12 residues. The V gene's germline CDR1 is GTSNPN and CDR2 SVGIG (reference sequence).

The chain joins TRBV13 to TRBJ1-1, with TRBD1 matching 10 bases. The CDR3 is made up of 17 amino acids. CDR1 is PRHDT, CDR2 FYEKMQ, per germline (reference sequence). V lost 5 bases to trimming and J lost 0 bases; unmatched junction nucleotides: 9. The CDR3 loop is CASSTLDRGLMNTEAFF. The CDR3 coding sequence is TGTGCCAGCAGCACCCTGGACAGGGGGTTAATGAACACTGAAGCTTTCTTT.

This clonotype appeared a single time. CDR3 DNA sequence: TGTGCCAGCAGTTTTCTGGCAAACACTGAAGCTTTCTTT. Protein product: CASSFLANTEAFF. V and J are TRBV12-3 or TRBV12-4 and TRBJ1-1; D uncertain. The CDR3 has 13 residues. Trimming took off 3 bases at V and 2 bases at J, with 7 bases between the two ends.

Ten or more counts support this clonotype. CDR3 nucleotide sequence: TGTGCCAGCAGCTTAGGTCTAGCGGGAGATGTCGGGGAGCTGTTTTTT. Protein product: CASSLGLAGDVGELFF. The chain joins TRBV7-3 to TRBJ2-2, with 10 bases matching TRBD2. The length of the CDR3 is 16 residues. Unmatched junction bases numbered 7, after V lost 2 bases and J lost 7 bases. Per germline, CDR1 SGHTA and CDR2 FQGTGA.